The sequence of this TCR beta chain was determined in a study of beta chain features in type 1 diabetes. General study findings and limits: PCR, the amplification step, might favor shorter templates, equally in patients and controls.

Expressed TCRB transcripts got sequenced, as all isolated RNA was reverse transcribed. Profiling relied on immunoSEQ multiplex PCR, and the TCRdb table lists in-frame clones only, not all of them. The sample carries hundreds of thousands of clones, around 15% recorded once. This CDR3 region has 15 residues. The germline CDR1 and CDR2 sequences are SGHRS and YFSETQ. Deletions cut 3 bases from V and 4 bases from J, with 14 bases between. A remark on this clone: Antigen unknown.

The specimen was naive CD4+ T cells from blood. The gene calls are TRBV5-1 and TRBJ2-1, with D maybe TRBD1 (6 bases). This receptor was obtained from a man in his late teens or twenties in good health. CDR3 protein: CASSSAGDPYNEQFF. DNA of the CDR3: TGCGCCAGCAGCTCAGCAGGGGACCCTTACAATGAGCAGTTCTTC.